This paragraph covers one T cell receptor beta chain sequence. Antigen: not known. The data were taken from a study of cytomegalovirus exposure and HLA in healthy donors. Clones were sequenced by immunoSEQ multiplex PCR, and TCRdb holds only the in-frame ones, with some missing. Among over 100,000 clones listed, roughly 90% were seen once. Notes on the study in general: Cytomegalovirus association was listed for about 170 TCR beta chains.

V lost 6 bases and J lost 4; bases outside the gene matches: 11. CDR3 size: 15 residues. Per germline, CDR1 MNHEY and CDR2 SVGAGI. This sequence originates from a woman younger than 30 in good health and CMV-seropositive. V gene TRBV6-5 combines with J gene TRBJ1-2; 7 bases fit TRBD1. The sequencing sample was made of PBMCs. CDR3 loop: CASSPFRGRSYGYTF. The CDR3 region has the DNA TGTGCCAGCAGCCCGTTTAGGGGGCGCAGCTATGGCTACACCTTC.